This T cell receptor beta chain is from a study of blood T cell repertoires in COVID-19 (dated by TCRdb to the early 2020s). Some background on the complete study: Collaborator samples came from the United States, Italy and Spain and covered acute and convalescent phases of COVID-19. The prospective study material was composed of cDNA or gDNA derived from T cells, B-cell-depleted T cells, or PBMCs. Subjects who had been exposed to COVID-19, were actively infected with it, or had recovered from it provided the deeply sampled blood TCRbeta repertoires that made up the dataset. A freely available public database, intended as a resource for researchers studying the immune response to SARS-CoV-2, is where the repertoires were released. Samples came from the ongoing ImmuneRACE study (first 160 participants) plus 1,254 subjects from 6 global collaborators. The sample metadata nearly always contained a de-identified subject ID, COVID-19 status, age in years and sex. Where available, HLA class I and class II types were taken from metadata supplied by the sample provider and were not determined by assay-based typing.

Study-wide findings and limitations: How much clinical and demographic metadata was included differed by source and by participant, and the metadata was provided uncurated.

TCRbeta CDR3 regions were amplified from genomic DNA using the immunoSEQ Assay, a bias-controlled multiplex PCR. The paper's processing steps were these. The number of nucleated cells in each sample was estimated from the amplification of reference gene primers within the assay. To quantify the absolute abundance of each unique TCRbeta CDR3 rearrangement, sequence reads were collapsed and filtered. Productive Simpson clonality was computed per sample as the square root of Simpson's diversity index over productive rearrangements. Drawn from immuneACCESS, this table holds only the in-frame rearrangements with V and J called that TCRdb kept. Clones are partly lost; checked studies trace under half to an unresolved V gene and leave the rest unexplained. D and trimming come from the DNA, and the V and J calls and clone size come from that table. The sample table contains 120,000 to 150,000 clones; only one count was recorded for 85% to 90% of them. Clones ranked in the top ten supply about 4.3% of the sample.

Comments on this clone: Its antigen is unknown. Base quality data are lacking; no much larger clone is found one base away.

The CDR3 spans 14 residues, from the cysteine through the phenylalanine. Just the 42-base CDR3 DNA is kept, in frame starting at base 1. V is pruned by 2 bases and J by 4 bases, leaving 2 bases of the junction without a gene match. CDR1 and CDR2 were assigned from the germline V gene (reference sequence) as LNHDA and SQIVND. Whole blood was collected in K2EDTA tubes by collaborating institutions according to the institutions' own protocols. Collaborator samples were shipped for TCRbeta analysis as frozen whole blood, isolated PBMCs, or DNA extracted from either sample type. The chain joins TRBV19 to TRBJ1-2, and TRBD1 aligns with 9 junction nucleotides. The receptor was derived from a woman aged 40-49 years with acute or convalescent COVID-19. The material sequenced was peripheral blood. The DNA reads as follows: TGTGCCAGTAGTATATCGGACAGGGGCTATGGCTACACCTTC. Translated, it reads CASSISDRGYGYTF.